This T cell receptor (beta chain) was retrieved from a study of blood T cell repertoires in COVID-19. Across the study: The samples span acute and convalescent COVID-19 from the United States, Italy and Spain. PBMCs, B-cell-depleted T cells, or T cells were the source of the cDNA or gDNA that made up the material.

Authors' methods: Scientists estimated how many nucleated cells there were by amplifying reference gene primers. Method: immunoSEQ multiplex PCR; TCRdb's copy keeps in-frame clones and lacks some. That table supplies the V and J calls and clone size; D and trimming were determined from the DNA. The sample yields some 150,000 clones, roughly nine tenths seen once. The CDR3 totals 14 residues. Germline CDR1 SGHRS, CDR2 YFSETQ. V lost 0 bases to trimming and J lost 0 bases, with 5 bases between them. The sequenced sample consisted of peripheral blood. The chain is built from TRBV5-1 and TRBJ2-3; the D gene is possibly TRBD1 (5 bases). This receptor was identified in a man aged 50-60 years with acute or convalescent COVID-19. The CDR3 DNA follows: TGCGCCAGCAGCTTGGCAGGGAGCACAGATACGCAGTATTTT. Amino acids: CASSLAGSTDTQYF. The full variable domain, its missing parts supplied by reference TRBV5-1 and TRBJ2-3, is KAGVTQTPRYLIKTRGQQVTLSCSPISGHRSVSWYQQTPGQGLQFLFEYFSETQRNKGNFPGRFSGRQFSNSRSEMNVSTLELGDSALYLCASSLAGSTDTQYFGPGTRLTVL.